This paragraph reports one TCR beta chain. Its antigen is unknown. This specimen belongs to a study of T cell responses to AZD1222 COVID-19 vaccine. TCRdb's copy holds only in-frame clones and misses some; the assay was immunoSEQ multiplex PCR. Its listing shows more than 110,000 clones. CDR3 length: 13 residues. Trimming cost V 2 bases and J 6 bases, with 10 bases left between them. Whole-study findings and limits: Without day 14 samples, only post-peak T cell repertoires were studied.

Sequences were obtained from peripheral blood. The gene calls are TRBV12-3 or TRBV12-4 and TRBJ1-2; no definite D call. This TCR derives from an adult in good health. The CDR3 DNA is TGTGCCAGCAGTTTATTAGGGTATGATGGCTACACCTTC. Its protein product is CASSLLGYDGYTF.